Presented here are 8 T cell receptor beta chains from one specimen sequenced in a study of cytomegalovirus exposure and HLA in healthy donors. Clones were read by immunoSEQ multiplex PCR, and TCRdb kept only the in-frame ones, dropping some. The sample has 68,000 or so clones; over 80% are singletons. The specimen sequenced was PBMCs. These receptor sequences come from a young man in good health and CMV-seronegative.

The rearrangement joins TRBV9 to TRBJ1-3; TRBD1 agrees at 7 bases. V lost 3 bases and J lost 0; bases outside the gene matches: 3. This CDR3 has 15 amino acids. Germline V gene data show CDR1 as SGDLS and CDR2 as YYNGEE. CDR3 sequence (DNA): TGTGCCAGCAGCGCCAGGACAGGCTCTGGAAACACCATATATTTT. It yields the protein CASSARTGSGNTIYF.

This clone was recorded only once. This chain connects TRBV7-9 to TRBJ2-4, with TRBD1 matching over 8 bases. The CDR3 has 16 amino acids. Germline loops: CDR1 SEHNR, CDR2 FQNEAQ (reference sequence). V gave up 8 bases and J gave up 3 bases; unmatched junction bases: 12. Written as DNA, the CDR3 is TGTGCCAGCGCCACCCCTAGAACAGGGGGCAAAAACATTCAGTACTTC. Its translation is CASATPRTGGKNIQYF.

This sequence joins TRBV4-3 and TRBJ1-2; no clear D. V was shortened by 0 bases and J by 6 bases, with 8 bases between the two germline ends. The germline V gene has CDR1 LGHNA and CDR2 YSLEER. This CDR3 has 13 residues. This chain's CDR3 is CASSQDGRNGYTF. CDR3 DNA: TGCGCCAGCAGCCAAGATGGGAGAAATGGCTACACCTTC.

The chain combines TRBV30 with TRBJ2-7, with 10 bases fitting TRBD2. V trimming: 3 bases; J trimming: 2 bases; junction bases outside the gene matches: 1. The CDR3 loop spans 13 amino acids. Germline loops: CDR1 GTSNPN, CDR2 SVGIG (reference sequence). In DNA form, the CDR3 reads TGTGCCTGGAGACTAGCGGGGCCCTACGAGCAGTACTTC. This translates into CAWRLAGPYEQYF.

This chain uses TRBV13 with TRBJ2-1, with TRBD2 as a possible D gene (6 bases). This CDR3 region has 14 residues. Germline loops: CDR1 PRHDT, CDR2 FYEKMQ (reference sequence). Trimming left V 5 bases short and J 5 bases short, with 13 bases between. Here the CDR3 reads CASSGPGLHNEQFF. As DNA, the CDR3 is TGTGCCAGCAGCGGACCGGGACTGCACAATGAGCAGTTCTTC.

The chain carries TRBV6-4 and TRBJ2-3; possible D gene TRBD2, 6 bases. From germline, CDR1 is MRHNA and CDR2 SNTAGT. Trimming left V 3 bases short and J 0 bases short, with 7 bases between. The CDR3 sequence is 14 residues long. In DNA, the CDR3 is TGTGCCAGCAGTGAAAGCGGGAGCACAGATACGCAGTATTTT. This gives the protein CASSESGSTDTQYF.

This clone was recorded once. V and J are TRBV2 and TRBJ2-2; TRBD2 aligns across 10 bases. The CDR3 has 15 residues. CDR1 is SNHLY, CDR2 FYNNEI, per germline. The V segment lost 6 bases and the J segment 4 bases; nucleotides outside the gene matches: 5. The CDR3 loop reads CASRTGLAVTGELFF. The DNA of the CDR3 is TGTGCCAGCAGGACCGGACTAGCGGTCACCGGGGAGCTGTTTTTT.

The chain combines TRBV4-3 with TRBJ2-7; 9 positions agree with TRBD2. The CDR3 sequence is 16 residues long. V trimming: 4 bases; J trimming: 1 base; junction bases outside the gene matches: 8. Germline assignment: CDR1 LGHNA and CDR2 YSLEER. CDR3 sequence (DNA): TGCGCCAGCAGCCGGGGCTTAGCGGGAGTGTCCTACGAGCAGTACTTC. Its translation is CASSRGLAGVSYEQYF.